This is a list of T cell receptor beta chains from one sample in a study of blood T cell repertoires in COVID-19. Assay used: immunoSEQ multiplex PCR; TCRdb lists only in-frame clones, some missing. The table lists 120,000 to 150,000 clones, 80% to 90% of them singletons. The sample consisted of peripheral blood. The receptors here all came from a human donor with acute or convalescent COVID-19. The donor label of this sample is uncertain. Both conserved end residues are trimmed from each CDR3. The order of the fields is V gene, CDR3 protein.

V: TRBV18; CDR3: ASSDNQGSVGNTIY
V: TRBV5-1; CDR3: ASRPGQYNEQF
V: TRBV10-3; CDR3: ATQGNTEAF
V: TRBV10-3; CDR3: AISPLGGKNTEAF
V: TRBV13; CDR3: ASSYRVIGEQF
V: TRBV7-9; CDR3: ATPAGQGVLNTEAF
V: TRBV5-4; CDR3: ASSLEGDYGYT
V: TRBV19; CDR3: ASSRRLQNEKLF
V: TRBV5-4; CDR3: ASSTGTGANSPLH
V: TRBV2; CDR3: ASFGEGYEQY
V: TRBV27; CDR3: ASSLVGGMSDTQY
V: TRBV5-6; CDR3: ASAGRGFYGYT
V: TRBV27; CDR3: ASREGNTEAF